Here is one TCR beta chain with its context. The CDR3 is 14 amino acids. The germline V gene encodes CDR1 SEHNR and CDR2 FQNEAQ (reference sequence). V was pared by 5 bases and J by 5 bases, with 13 bases between. TCRdb's copy holds only in-frame clones and misses some; the assay was immunoSEQ multiplex PCR. The sample has around 44,000 clones, roughly 92% seen once; the top ten hold approximately 1.3%. These data are taken from a study of T cell changes during pregnancy in multiple sclerosis. The sequenced sample consisted of peripheral blood. The chain has TRBV7-9 and TRBJ2-1; D gene ambiguous. This sequence was found in a female donor with multiple sclerosis, enrolled in a pregnancy study. The CDR3 region is CASSQSYSNNEQFF. In DNA form, the CDR3 reads TGTGCCAGCAGCCAATCCTACTCGAACAATGAGCAGTTCTTC.